Listed below are T cell receptor beta chains from one sample, sequenced in a study of control samples from healthy donors and cancer patients. Using immunoSEQ multiplex PCR, the repertoire was profiled, and TCRdb retains in-frame clones only, with some absent. The profile shows about 270,000 clones, over 75% of them singletons. Sequencing used PBMCs. These receptors all stem from a woman in her fifties or sixties with lung cancer. The CDR3 runs from the conserved cysteine through the conserved F or W. The D gene is left open where the match is weak. Rows may omit the clone size; those that give it use once, few, many or a size class.

size,J,V,D,CDR3,DNA
NA,TRBJ2-2,TRBV5-4,NA,CASSYTNTGELFF,TGTGCCAGCAGCTATACGAACACCGGGGAGCTGTTTTTT
NA,TRBJ1-6,TRBV13,NA,CASSLGPGSNSPLHF,TGTGCCAGCAGCTTAGGGCCGGGAAGTAATTCACCCCTCCACTTT
NA,TRBJ2-6,TRBV27,TRBD2,CASSSPGTSGVRVLTF,TGTGCCAGCAGTTCCCCCGGGACTAGCGGAGTGCGCGTCCTGACTTTC
NA,TRBJ1-2,TRBV20-1,TRBD1,CSAQGAGGYTF,TGCAGTGCTCAGGGGGCGGGTGGCTACACCTTC
NA,TRBJ1-1,TRBV11-2,NA,CASSLVGGNTEAFF,TGTGCCAGCAGCTTAGTCGGGGGGAACACTGAAGCTTTCTTT
NA,TRBJ1-1,TRBV10-1,TRBD1,CASRKDRENTEAFF,TGCGCCAGCAGGAAGGACAGGGAGAACACTGAAGCTTTCTTT
NA,TRBJ1-5,TRBV7-8,NA,CASSLLGQNNQPQHF,TGTGCCAGCAGCTTGCTTGGACAGAACAATCAGCCCCAGCATTTT
NA,TRBJ2-1,TRBV5-1,NA,CASSLLPDNEQFF,TGCGCCAGCAGCTTGTTACCCGACAATGAGCAGTTCTTC
NA,TRBJ1-2,TRBV24-1,NA,CATSDDYGYTF,TGTGCCACCAGTGATGACTATGGCTACACCTTC
NA,TRBJ1-1,TRBV14,NA,CASSQERFTEAFF,TGTGCCAGCAGCCAAGAGAGGTTCACTGAAGCTTTCTTT
NA,TRBJ1-5,TRBV6-4,TRBD1,CASRLQGNSNQPQHF,TGTGCCAGCAGACTACAGGGGAATAGCAATCAGCCCCAGCATTTT
NA,TRBJ2-7,TRBV6-6,NA,CATQTRTVNYEQYF,TGTGCCACCCAAACCCGGACGGTTAACTACGAGCAGTACTTC
NA,TRBJ2-1,TRBV2,TRBD2,CASSGTSGGNEQFF,TGTGCCAGCAGTGGGACTAGCGGAGGGAATGAGCAGTTCTTC
NA,TRBJ2-1,TRBV7-3,NA,CASSYGLPSHNEQFF,TGTGCCAGCAGCTACGGACTGCCCTCCCACAATGAGCAGTTCTTC
few,TRBJ2-1,TRBV3-1/TRBV3-2,TRBD2,CASSLGLADNEQFF,TGTGCCAGCAGCCTGGGACTAGCGGACAATGAGCAGTTCTTC
few,TRBJ2-3,TRBV24-1,NA,CATSEADTQYF,TGTGCCACCAGTGAAGCCGATACGCAGTATTTT
NA,TRBJ2-5,TRBV29-1,NA,CSVEGGTRGETQYF,TGCAGCGTTGAAGGGGGGACCCGCGGGGAGACCCAGTACTTC
NA,TRBJ2-2,TRBV18,NA,CASSPQRLGTGELFF,TGTGCCAGCTCACCACAACGTCTTGGGACCGGGGAGCTGTTTTTT
NA,TRBJ2-1,TRBV7-8,NA,CASAPFYNEQFF,TGTGCCAGCGCGCCATTCTACAATGAGCAGTTCTTC
once,TRBJ2-2,TRBV6-5,TRBD2,CASRASGGAGELFF,TGTGCCAGCAGGGCTAGCGGGGGGGCCGGGGAGCTGTTTTTT
NA,TRBJ2-7,TRBV12-3/TRBV12-4,NA,CASSYSPPEQYF,TGTGCCAGCAGTTACAGTCCGCCCGAGCAGTACTTC
NA,TRBJ1-4,TRBV3-1/TRBV3-2,NA,CASSQDPRANNEKLFF,TGTGCCAGCAGCCAAGATCCCCGGGCCAATAATGAAAAACTGTTTTTT
NA,TRBJ2-7,TRBV6-5,NA,CASSYSPAGDNYEQYF,TGTGCCAGCAGTTACTCGCCCGCGGGGGACAACTACGAGCAGTACTTC
NA,TRBJ1-1,TRBV4-1,NA,CASSQRGTGNTEAFF,TGCGCCAGCAGCCAAAGAGGAACAGGGAATACCGAAGCTTTCTTT
NA,TRBJ2-7,TRBV4-1,TRBD1,CASSPRQGYTYEQYF,TGCGCCAGCAGCCCACGACAGGGGTATACTTACGAGCAGTACTTC
once,TRBJ2-1,TRBV28,NA,CASSLSYAGYEQFF,TGTGCCAGCAGTTTAAGCTACGCGGGCTATGAGCAGTTCTTC
NA,TRBJ2-1,TRBV10-2,NA,CASSESDRGGEQFF,TGCGCCAGCAGTGAGTCAGACCGTGGGGGTGAGCAGTTCTTC
NA,TRBJ1-2,TRBV5-5,NA,CASSLEGGGPSGYTF,TGTGCCAGCAGCTTGGAGGGTGGGGGTCCGTCTGGCTACACCTTC
NA,TRBJ1-1,TRBV6-1,NA,CASSEEAGNTEAFF,TGTGCCAGCAGTGAAGAGGCGGGGAACACTGAAGCTTTCTTT
NA,TRBJ2-2,TRBV9,TRBD2,CASSVARLADTGELFF,TGTGCCAGCAGCGTAGCCAGACTAGCGGACACCGGGGAGCTGTTTTTT
NA,TRBJ2-5,TRBV7-7,TRBD1,CASSPGQGQETQYF,TGTGCCAGCAGCCCAGGACAGGGCCAAGAGACCCAGTACTTC
NA,TRBJ1-6,TRBV4-1,TRBD1,CASSLSGQQNNSPLHF,TGCGCCAGCAGCTTATCGGGACAGCAAAATAATTCACCCCTCCACTTT
NA,TRBJ1-5,TRBV2,NA,CASREGDSSGLPQHF,TGTGCCAGCAGAGAAGGAGATTCCTCCGGTTTGCCCCAGCATTTT